A single T cell receptor beta chain is shown here with its context. This same CDR3 is encoded by further DNA sequences in the sample. Original data processing: How many nucleated cells were present was estimated from reference gene primer amplification. Some clones are missing from TCRdb's copy, which holds only in-frame ones; the method was immunoSEQ multiplex PCR. V and J calls and clone size follow that table, whereas D and trimming were derived from the DNA. The sample has a few hundred thousand clones, about 89% seen once. The entry originates in a study of blood T cell repertoires in COVID-19. Study summary: COVID-19 samples collected from the United States, Italy and Spain covered acute and convalescent phases. The cDNA or gDNA used as material had been derived from T cells, B-cell-depleted T cells, or PBMCs.

The TCR sequence derives from a man in his forties or fifties who had recovered from COVID-19. Sequenced input: peripheral blood.

In DNA, the CDR3 is TGTGCCAGTAGTATGGCAGGGAGGACTGAAGCTTTCTTT. Translation gives CASSMAGRTEAFF. This chain uses TRBV19 with TRBJ1-1; the D gene is possibly TRBD1 (5 bases). The CDR3 sequence is 13 residues long. V dropped 3 bases and J dropped 5 bases, with 10 bases sitting between them. Germline V CDR1 and CDR2: LNHDA, SQIVND (reference sequence). The whole variable domain, remainder taken from reference TRBV19 and TRBJ1-1, is DGGITQSPKYLFRKEGQNVTLSCEQNLNHDAMYWYRQDPGQGLRLIYYSQIVNDFQKGDIAEGYSVSREKKESFPLTVTSAQKNPTAFYLCASSMAGRTEAFFGQGTRLTVV.